A single sample gave rise to the 2 T cell receptor beta chains below, sequenced in a study of blood T cell repertoires in COVID-19. Data came from immunoSEQ multiplex PCR; TCRdb stores just in-frame clones and leaves some out. This sample carries around 70,000 clones, approximately 91% of them seen once, and the ten largest clones take 2% to 3%. The sequencing sample was made of peripheral blood. These receptors came from a man in his forties or fifties with COVID-19, enrolled during active disease.

This clone came up once. This chain uses TRBV11-3 with TRBJ2-5; D ambiguous. CDR1 SGHNT and CDR2 YENEEA come from the germline V gene. Trimming left V 6 bases short and J 5 bases short, with 16 bases between. This CDR3 contains 14 residues. This CDR3 reads CASSFRGPQETQYF. CDR3 DNA sequence: TGTGCCAGCAGTTTTAGAGGCCCCCAGGAGACCCAGTACTTC.

The genes are TRBV4-2 and TRBJ2-1, with TRBD2 identical over 7 bases. Germline CDR1 and CDR2: LGHNA and YNFKEQ. Trimming cost V 0 bases and J 2 bases; bases outside gene matches: 4. The CDR3 consists of 16 residues. CDR3 DNA: TGTGCCAGCAGCCAAGAGGCGGGGGATACCTACAATGAGCAGTTCTTC. This sequence encodes CASSQEAGDTYNEQFF.